One sample yielded the 2 T cell receptor beta chains listed below, sequenced in a study of T cells in Graves' hyperthyroidism and ophthalmopathy. Authors of the study amplified TCR beta CDR3 regions from RNA transcripts. TCR CDR3 regions were first amplified by RT-PCR with HTBI primers. TCRdb recomputed calls from the multiplex PCR reads with MiXCR, one row per CDR3 protein. The data hold about 360,000 distinct CDR3 sequences, with 13% observed a single time. Material for sequencing was blood. These receptors all stem from a woman younger than 35 with Graves' hyperthyroidism.

As for this clonotype: A much larger clone is a single base away; this may be a read error. Lacking the conserved final phenylalanine or tryptophan, this CDR3 likely reflects a read error. The CDR3 loop is CASSHGLAGHQSSYNEQFL. The CDR3 DNA follows: TGTGCCAGCAGCCACGGACTAGCGGGCCACCAAAGCTCCTACAATGAGCAGTTCCTC. The chain has TRBV12-3 or TRBV12-4 and TRBJ2-1; TRBD2 agrees at 11 bases. The CDR3 runs 19 residues. V shed 6 bases and J 0 bases; nucleotides not matched to a gene: 13.

This clonotype has at least ten counts. The chain's CDR3 is CASRGQGHLTDEQFF. The CDR3 DNA follows: TGTGCCAGCAGGGGACAGGGCCACCTAACGGATGAGCAGTTCTTC. The chain has TRBV2 and TRBJ2-1; 9 nucleotides align to TRBD1. The length of the CDR3 is 15 residues. Germline CDR1 reads SNHLY; CDR2 reads FYNNEI. V gave up 6 bases and J gave up 8 bases; unmatched junction bases: 11.